The 9 T cell receptor beta chains reported below all come from one sample, sequenced in a study of blood T cell repertoires in COVID-19. TCRdb's table, derived via immunoSEQ multiplex PCR, lists solely in-frame clones and lacks some. The sample includes 150,000 to 200,000 clones, about 87% of them seen just once. The sequenced material came from peripheral blood. Source of these receptors: a man aged 40-49 years with active or convalescent COVID-19.

This clone has just one count. The V and J genes are TRBV6-5 and TRBJ2-1; D is perhaps TRBD2 (5 bases). Trimming took off 6 bases at V and 5 bases at J, with 17 bases between the two ends. Germline V lookup: CDR1 MNHEY, CDR2 SVGAGI. The CDR3 loop spans 15 amino acids. In DNA form, the CDR3 reads TGTGCCAGCAGCCACTTGTTCGGGGAGAACAATGAGCAGTTCTTC. Translation gives CASSHLFGENNEQFF.

This rearrangement joins TRBV19 to TRBJ2-7, with 8 bases identical to TRBD2. V gave up 5 bases and J gave up 0 bases; unmatched junction bases: 6. The CDR3 covers 15 residues. Germline V gives CDR1 LNHDA, CDR2 SQIVND (reference sequence). CDR3 residues: CASSEVAGYSYEQYF. The DNA for the CDR3 is TGTGCCAGTAGTGAGGTAGCGGGGTACTCCTACGAGCAGTACTTC.

The chain uses TRBV3-1 (or the pseudogene TRBV3-2) and TRBJ1-6, with D maybe TRBD1 (6 bases). The V end was cut by 5 bases, the J end by 7 bases, with 9 bases between. CDR1 LGHDT and CDR2 YNNKEL come from the germline V gene (reference sequence). The CDR3 has 13 residues. The CDR3 DNA follows: TGTGCCAGCAGCTCTACAGGGAATTCACCCCTCCACTTT. Translation gives CASSSTGNSPLHF.

The rearrangement uses TRBV7-2 and TRBJ2-1; the match to TRBD2 covers 12 bases. The germline CDR1 and CDR2 sequences are SGHTA and FQGNSA. The CDR3 is 15 amino acids. V was clipped by 1 base and J by 9 bases; unmatched bases: 4. CDR3 DNA: TGTGCCAGCAGCTTAGGGCTACTAGCGGGGGGTGAGCAGTTCTTC. Its protein is CASSLGLLAGGEQFF.

The gene calls are TRBV4-1 and TRBJ1-2; D is unresolved. Germline V gene lookup returns CDR1 MGHRA and CDR2 YSYEKL. Deletions cut 1 base from V and 4 bases from J, with 4 bases between. CDR3 length: 12 residues. CDR3 region: CASSQALYGYTF. CDR3 in DNA: TGCGCCAGCAGCCAAGCTCTCTATGGCTACACCTTC.

This chain links TRBV3-1 (or the pseudogene TRBV3-2) with TRBJ2-3; weak D call: TRBD1 (5 bases). Germline V gene sequence: CDR1 LGHDT, CDR2 YNNKEL (reference sequence). The V end was cut by 1 base, the J end by 11 bases, with 13 bases between. The CDR3 covers 13 residues. CDR3 protein: CASSQGSRGGQYF. For the CDR3, the DNA is TGTGCCAGCAGCCAAGGGTCAAGGGGCGGGCAGTATTTT.

CDR3 amino acids: CASSLAGGAGTGELFF. The DNA for the CDR3 is TGCGCCAGCAGCTTGGCCGGGGGGGCCGGCACCGGGGAGCTGTTTTTT. V and J are TRBV5-1 and TRBJ2-2; 8 positions agree with TRBD2. Germline V gene lookup returns CDR1 SGHRS and CDR2 YFSETQ. CDR3 length equals 16 residues. J gave up 4 bases and V 0 bases, and 5 bases lay outside the gene matches.

The chain recombines TRBV2 with TRBJ1-2, with 7 bases lining up with TRBD1. The V gene end was trimmed by 7 bases and the J gene end by 0 bases; junction bases not matched to a gene: 5. Germline CDR1 is SNHLY and CDR2 is FYNNEI. This CDR3 contains 14 residues. The DNA of the CDR3 is TGTGCCAGCACTCCGACAGGGACTAACTATGGCTACACCTTC. Translation gives CASTPTGTNYGYTF.

The rearrangement joins TRBV28 to TRBJ2-7; TRBD2 is a possible D gene (5 bases). Germline loops: CDR1 MDHEN, CDR2 SYDVKM. V lost 6 bases and J lost 2, with 11 bases in between. This CDR3 has 13 residues. CDR3 nucleotides: TGTGCCAGCAGCCGAACCGGGACCTACGAGCAGTACTTC. It specifies CASSRTGTYEQYF.